This T cell receptor beta chain derives from a study of CD8 T cells in Susac syndrome. Study-level points and caveats: Individuals included in the TCR sequencing and HLA analysis were acknowledged by the study to be relatively few in number.

Random hexamers served to reverse transcribe roughly 0.5 to 1 ug RNA. MiXCR was run by TCRdb on the immunoSEQ multiplex PCR reads, yielding one entry per CDR3 protein. The sample yields 150,000 to 200,000 distinct CDR3 sequences, approximately 93% seen once. This clonotype was seen only once. Its antigen remains unidentified. Controls were healthy donors chosen to match patients in age and sex. This CDR3 has 15 amino acids. Looked up from germline, CDR1 is MGHRA and CDR2 is YSYEKL. V lost 3 bases and J lost 6, with 17 bases in between. The sequence was obtained from a human donor in good health. The sequenced sample consisted of CD4+ T cells from PBMCs. J is TRBJ1-1 and V is TRBV4-1, with D possibly TRBD1 on 6 matching bases. CDR3 nucleotides: TGCGCCAGCAGCCATATTCTCGGGGGCGATTCTGAAGCTTTCTTT. Translated: CASSHILGGDSEAFF.